Each of the 16 T cell receptor beta chains below was sequenced from the same sample in a study of blood T cells in healthy people across ages. Primed by a sample-barcoded 5' primer and a J-beta primer mix, a second PCR proceeded for roughly 6 to 12 cycles. TCRdb recomputed calls from the 5' RACE reads with MiXCR, one row per CDR3 protein. The top ten hold roughly 10% of the sample, which has about 1.6 million distinct CDR3 sequences, about 31% seen once. Sequenced material: blood. Receptor source: a woman aged 25 to 45 in good health.

This clonotype was found a few times. The V gene is TRBV29-1, the J gene TRBJ1-1; D not resolved. Trimming pared 0 bases from V and 0 bases from J, leaving 5 bases between. The CDR3 length is 13 residues. The V gene's germline CDR1 is SQVTM and CDR2 ANQGSEA. In DNA, the CDR3 is TGCAGCGTTGAAGAAATGCTGAACACTGAAGCTTTCTTT. Amino acids: CSVEEMLNTEAFF.

The genes are TRBV3-1 and TRBJ2-1; 11 nucleotides match TRBD2. Germline V gives CDR1 LGHDT, CDR2 YNNKEL (reference sequence). With 3 bases clipped from V and 13 bases from J, the junction kept 11 bases outside the gene matches. There are 15 residues in the CDR3. The DNA of the CDR3 is TGTGCCAGCAGCCATTTAGCGGGAGGGCCAGAGACCCAGTTCTTC. This codes for CASSHLAGGPETQFF.

A remark on this clonotype: A single base separates this from a much larger clone, so it may be a read error. The rearrangement links TRBV15 to TRBJ2-5, with D maybe TRBD1 (5 bases). The V gene lost 0 bases and the J gene lost 7 bases, with 12 bases spanning the gap. CDR1 is LNHNV and CDR2 is YYDKDF in the germline V gene (reference sequence). The CDR3 extends over 14 amino acids. The CDR3 is CATSRDFREATQYF. As DNA, the CDR3 is TGTGCCACCAGCAGAGATTTCAGGGAAGCGACCCAGTACTTC.

The chain recombines TRBV2 with TRBJ1-2, with a weak D call TRBD1 (6 bases). V lost 0 bases to trimming and J lost 8 bases, with 13 bases between them. Germline values: CDR1 SNHLY, CDR2 FYNNEI. This CDR3 is 14 amino acids long. CDR3 DNA: TGTGCCAGCAGTGAAGCCTCCAGGGGTCGGGGCTACACCTTC. Translated: CASSEASRGRGYTF.

This clonotype occurred many times. In nucleotides, the CDR3 is TGTGCCAGCAGTTTACCAGGGGGTGGCTATGGCTACACCTTC. Residues: CASSLPGGGYGYTF. The chain links TRBV12-3 or TRBV12-4 to TRBJ1-2; TRBD1 aligns across 7 bases. Losses at the gene ends were 2 bases for V and 4 bases for J; bases not matched to a gene: 4. CDR3 size: 14 residues.

The rearrangement uses TRBV9 and TRBJ2-3; weak D call: TRBD2 (6 bases). CDR1 is SGDLS, CDR2 YYNGEE, per germline. V was shortened by 3 bases and J by 0 bases, with 11 bases between the two germline ends. This CDR3 region has 15 residues. The CDR3 sequence is CASSEPGVSTDTQYF. CDR3 nucleotides: TGTGCCAGCAGCGAACCGGGGGTTAGCACAGATACGCAGTATTTT.

The sample holds one count of this clonotype. The CDR3, as DNA: TGTGCCAGCAGTTACTCATTGGGGCTAAAGAGCAATCAGCCCCAGCATTTT. Translated, it gives CASSYSLGLKSNQPQHF. The V gene is TRBV6-6, the J gene TRBJ1-5; tentatively, D is TRBD1 (5 bases). CDR3 length: 17 residues. Germline V gene sequence: CDR1 MNHNY, CDR2 SVGAGI (reference sequence). V lost 0 bases, J lost 1 base, and 13 bases lay in between.

This clonotype came up a few times. Sequence at one end of the junction differs from germline and may be a read error. CDR3 coding DNA: TGTGCCAGCAGTTACAGGGCAGGGGGCTCTGGGGCCAACGTCCCGACTTTC. Amino acid sequence: CASSYRAGGSGANVPTF. This rearrangement joins TRBV12-3 or TRBV12-4 to TRBJ2-6; 8 bases are a match to TRBD1. The CDR3 extends over 17 amino acids.

This rearrangement joins TRBV5-4 to TRBJ2-5, with D maybe TRBD2 (5 bases). Germline V gives CDR1 SGHNT, CDR2 YYREEE (reference sequence). This CDR3 contains 14 residues. V was shortened by 0 bases and J by 7 bases, with 13 bases between the two germline ends. The DNA for the CDR3 is TGTGCCAGCAGCTTGGCCCTGGGCCGGGGGACCCAGTACTTC. Translating it yields CASSLALGRGTQYF. The full variable domain, rest sourced from reference TRBV5-4 and TRBJ2-5, is ETGVTQSPTHLIKTRGQQVTLRCSSQSGHNTVSWYQQALGQGPQFIFQYYREEENGRGNFPPRFSGLQFPNYSSELNVNALELDDSALYLCASSLALGRGTQYFGPGTRLLVL.

This clonotype was picked up a small number of times. The chain is built from TRBV25-1 and TRBJ1-2; D perhaps matches TRBD1 (6 bases). CDR3 length equals 14 residues. Per germline, CDR1 MGHDK and CDR2 SYGVNS. V lost 3 bases and J 4 bases, leaving 12 bases between the germline ends. CDR3 amino acids: CASSDPRGFYGYTF. The DNA of the CDR3 is TGTGCCAGCAGTGATCCGAGGGGGTTCTATGGCTACACCTTC.

The chain has TRBV7-2 and TRBJ1-6; D gene unclear. Germline-derived CDR1 and CDR2 are SGHTA and FQGNSA. V was pared by 3 bases and J by 7 bases, with 13 bases between. The CDR3 is 15 amino acids. CDR3 bases: TGTGCCAGCAGCTTTTTGGGGAGCCGGAATTCACCCCTCCACTTT. Amino acids: CASSFLGSRNSPLHF.

This clonotype was picked up a small number of times. This rearrangement joins TRBV5-5 to TRBJ1-5; D not resolved. The germline gives CDR1 SGHKS, CDR2 YYEKEE (reference sequence). The CDR3 runs 13 residues. Trimming pared 4 bases from V and 5 bases from J, leaving 10 bases between. CDR3 loop: CASSEDRYQPQHF. As DNA, the CDR3 is TGTGCCAGCAGCGAGGACCGATATCAGCCCCAGCATTTT.

About this clonotype: A much bigger clone sits one base away, suggesting this may be a read error. The chain links TRBV12-3 or TRBV12-4 to TRBJ2-1; 7 bases map to TRBD1. V gave up 5 bases and J gave up 5 bases; unmatched junction bases: 12. This CDR3 is built from 16 residues. The CDR3 sequence: CASSPGVGQGDNEQFF. The DNA of the CDR3 is TGTGCCAGCAGTCCGGGTGTTGGTCAGGGGGACAATGAGCAGTTCTTC.

The chain combines TRBV3-1 with TRBJ2-7; D gene unclear. Germline V gene lookup returns CDR1 LGHDT and CDR2 YNNKEL (reference sequence). The CDR3 extends over 14 amino acids. Trimming removed 3 bases from V and 0 bases from J, with 9 bases in between. The CDR3 is CASSHSTRSYEQYF. Written as DNA, the CDR3 is TGTGCCAGCAGCCACTCAACGCGCTCCTACGAGCAGTACTTC.

The chain combines TRBV12-3 or TRBV12-4 with TRBJ1-3; D unclear. This CDR3 is 14 amino acids long. Between the trimmed V and J ends, which lost 0 bases and 2 bases, there was a span of 5 bases. The CDR3 loop reads CASSLALTGNTIYF. CDR3 coding DNA: TGTGCCAGCAGTTTAGCACTTACTGGAAACACCATATATTTT.

The genes are TRBV5-6 and TRBJ2-7, with TRBD2 matching over 12 bases. The CDR3 covers 15 residues. V dropped 4 bases and J dropped 5; count of bases not matched to a gene: 7. The V gene's germline CDR1 is SGHDT and CDR2 YYEEEE. This CDR3 reads CASSHTSGGTDEQYF. CDR3 DNA sequence: TGTGCCAGCAGCCATACTAGCGGGGGGACAGACGAGCAGTACTTC.